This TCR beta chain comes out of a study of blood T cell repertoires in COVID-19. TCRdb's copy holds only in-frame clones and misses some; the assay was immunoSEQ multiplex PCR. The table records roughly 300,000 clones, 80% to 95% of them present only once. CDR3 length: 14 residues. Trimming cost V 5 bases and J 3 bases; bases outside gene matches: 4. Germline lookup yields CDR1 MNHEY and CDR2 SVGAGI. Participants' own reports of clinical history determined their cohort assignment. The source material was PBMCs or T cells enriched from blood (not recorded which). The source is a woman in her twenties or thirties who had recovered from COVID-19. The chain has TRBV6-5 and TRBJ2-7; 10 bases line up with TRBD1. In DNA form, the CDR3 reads TGTGCCAGCAGTCCCGGGACAGGGGTCTACGAGCAGTACTTC. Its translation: CASSPGTGVYEQYF.